This TCR beta chain is from a study of shared clonotypes between healthy human individuals. Whole-study findings and limits: Relative to clonotypes present in all four donors, those not shared had lower generation probabilities.

This CDR3 has 14 residues. V was clipped by 7 bases and J by 4 bases, with 17 bases between them. Germline V gene sequence: CDR1 SNHLY, CDR2 FYNNEI. Only in-frame clones appear in the TCRdb table, and some are missing; sequencing was by immunoSEQ multiplex PCR. The data contain about 1,900,000 clones, roughly 94% of them seen just once; the ten biggest clones take up less than 1.5%. Selected positively for CCR7 and CD45RO-negative, naive CD8 cells excluded terminally differentiated effector memory CD45RA+ cells. All donors were healthy HIV-negative adults lacking recent acute infections or vaccinations. Nashville, Tennessee was home to all donors, each a Caucasian adult. Regarding this clone: Its specificity is not known.

This receptor was taken from a man younger than 30 in good health. The sequenced material came from naive CD8+ T cells sorted from blood. The rearrangement uses TRBV2 and TRBJ2-7, with TRBD1 as a possible D gene (6 bases). The CDR3 nucleotides read TGTGCCAGCACCTGGACAGAAAATTGGTACGAGCAGTACTTC. This translates into CASTWTENWYEQYF.